This T cell receptor (beta chain) was found in a study of T cell changes during pregnancy in multiple sclerosis. Sequenced by immunoSEQ multiplex PCR; TCRdb stores in-frame clones only, minus some. The data contain approximately 69,000 clones, 85% to 95% of them singletons. V was clipped by 1 base and J by 4 bases, with 11 bases between them. The CDR3 runs 15 residues. Germline V gene sequence: CDR1 LGHNA, CDR2 YSLEER. The source is a female donor in good health, enrolled as a control in a pregnancy study. The source material was peripheral blood, sampled in the second trimester of pregnancy. The chain combines TRBV4-3 with TRBJ2-1, with D maybe TRBD2 (6 bases). The CDR3 sequence: CASSQGGALYNEQFF. CDR3 DNA: TGCGCCAGCAGCCAAGGCGGGGCCCTATACAATGAGCAGTTCTTC.